These 25 T cell receptor beta chains originate from one sample sequenced in a study of T cells after yellow fever vaccination. TCRdb processed the 5' RACE reads anew with MiXCR; each CDR3 protein has one entry. The repertoire holds fewer than 400,000 distinct CDR3 sequences, with around a tenth as singletons. Sequencing used CD4+ T cells sorted from PBMCs, obtained 45 days after the yellow fever booster vaccination. The receptor source for this set is a man in his late teens or twenties who received the YFV17D yellow fever vaccine.

This clonotype was detected only a few times. V gene TRBV20-1 combines with J gene TRBJ2-3; 14 bases are a match to TRBD2. The CDR3 runs 15 residues. The J segment lost 0 bases and the V segment lost 7 bases, leaving 3 bases of the junction unmatched. From germline, CDR1 is DFQATT and CDR2 SNEGSKA (reference sequence). The CDR3 DNA sequence: TGCAGTGGCGGACTAGCGGGGGGCAGCACAGATACGCAGTATTTT. Translated, it gives CSGGLAGGSTDTQYF.

This clonotype was observed a handful of times. This sequence joins TRBV7-6 and TRBJ2-3; 12 bases map to TRBD2. Germline CDR1 is SGHVS and CDR2 is FNYEAQ. The V and J ends lost 1 base and 6 bases, in that order; junction bases with no gene match: 11. The CDR3 has 18 residues. In DNA, the CDR3 is TGTGCCAGCAGCTTAGGGGCTTCTAGCGGGGGGGCCTTTGATACGCAGTATTTT. It codes for CASSLGASSGGAFDTQYF.

The table lists this clonotype with a few counts. The V and J genes are TRBV6-2 or TRBV6-3 and TRBJ2-5, with D hard to call. The CDR3 has 13 amino acids. Trimming removed 0 bases at V and 7 bases at J, with 9 bases between. Germline-derived CDR1 and CDR2 are MNHEY and SVGEGT. CDR3 region: CASSYSLSGTQYF. CDR3 bases: TGTGCCAGCAGTTACTCGCTCAGTGGGACCCAGTACTTC.

This chain links TRBV5-1 with TRBJ1-6; 7 bases match TRBD1. The CDR3 has 15 residues. Germline-derived CDR1 and CDR2 are SGHRS and YFSETQ. Trimming cost V 0 bases and J 7 bases; bases outside gene matches: 4. The CDR3 DNA reads as TGCGCCAGCAGCTTGGCCGGGACAGTAAATTCACCCCTCCACTTT. It translates to CASSLAGTVNSPLHF. Filled out from reference TRBV5-1 and TRBJ1-6, the complete variable domain reads KAGVTQTPRYLIKTRGQQVTLSCSPISGHRSVSWYQQTPGQGLQFLFEYFSETQRNKGNFPGRFSGRQFSNSRSEMNVSTLELGDSALYLCASSLAGTVNSPLHFGNGTRLTVT.

This chain links TRBV27 with TRBJ2-3; 9 bases match TRBD2. V shed 6 bases, J shed 9 bases, and the junction held 7 bases outside the gene matches. The CDR3 is 13 residues long. Looked up from germline, CDR1 is MNHEY and CDR2 is SMNVEV (reference sequence). Written as DNA, the CDR3 is TGTGCCAGCAGGGGCGGGGGGGCCCCGACGCAGTATTTT. It codes for CASRGGGAPTQYF.

This clonotype has only one observation. The CDR3 loop is CSASKQGMMNTEAFF. The CDR3 DNA sequence: TGCAGTGCTAGTAAACAGGGAATGATGAACACTGAAGCTTTCTTT. The chain has TRBV20-1 and TRBJ1-1; TRBD1 is a possible D gene (6 bases). Germline lookup yields CDR1 DFQATT and CDR2 SNEGSKA (reference sequence). The ends were cut back, 3 bases at V and 0 bases at J, with 14 bases in the middle. The CDR3 has 15 amino acids.

About this clonotype itself: Compared with germline, one end of the junction differs, possibly owing to a read error. The rearrangement links TRBV12-3 or TRBV12-4 to TRBJ2-2, with D maybe TRBD2 (6 bases). The CDR3 is made up of 16 amino acids. This chain's CDR3 is CAISLARGAAGGELFF. DNA for the CDR3: TGTGCCATCAGTTTAGCGCGAGGGGCAGCGGGCGGGGAGCTGTTTTTT.

The chain couples TRBV4-3 to TRBJ2-5; 8 nucleotides line up with TRBD2. Germline values: CDR1 LGHNA, CDR2 YSLEER. Trimming took 1 base from V and 4 from J; bases not matched to a gene: 11. This CDR3 comprises 17 residues. The CDR3 protein is CASSQGGSGVGSETQYF. The CDR3 bases are TGCGCCAGCAGCCAAGGCGGTAGCGGGGTAGGCTCAGAGACCCAGTACTTC.

This clonotype has a handful of counts. The J gene is TRBJ2-5, the V gene TRBV7-2; 9 bases fit TRBD1. V lost 5 bases to trimming and J lost 3 bases; unmatched junction nucleotides: 7. The CDR3 contains 15 residues. Germline V gene sequence: CDR1 SGHTA, CDR2 FQGNSA. CDR3 sequence (DNA): TGTGCCAGCAGCCCAAACAGGGGGCGCGAAGAGACCCAGTACTTC. It is translated as CASSPNRGREETQYF.

The chain combines TRBV18 with TRBJ1-6; D is uncertain. Trimming stripped 0 bases from V and 0 bases from J, with 12 bases between. Germline loops: CDR1 KGHSH, CDR2 LQKENI. The CDR3 spans 18 residues. This CDR3 reads CASSPPDRGYSYNSPLHF. The CDR3 nucleotides read TGTGCCAGCTCACCACCGGACCGAGGTTACTCCTATAATTCACCCCTCCACTTT. Looking up the rest from reference TRBV18 and TRBJ1-6 gives the full variable domain: NAGVMQNPRHLVRRRGQEARLRCSPMKGHSHVYWYRQLPEEGLKFMVYLQKENIIDESGMPKERFSAEFPKEGPSILRIQQVVRGDSAAYFCASSPPDRGYSYNSPLHFGNGTRLTVT.

The table lists this clonotype with a few counts. The chain is built from TRBV6-2 or TRBV6-3 and TRBJ1-5, with D hard to call. Between the trimmed V and J ends, which lost 2 bases and 4 bases, there was a span of 6 bases. This CDR3 region has 13 residues. Germline CDR1 is MNHEY and CDR2 is SVGEGT. DNA for the CDR3: TGTGCCAGCAGTTACACGCGAAATCAGCCCCAGCATTTT. It yields the protein CASSYTRNQPQHF.

The chain links TRBV6-5 to TRBJ2-7, with 11 positions matching TRBD2. Trimming at V came to 4 bases and at J to 2 bases, leaving 7 bases not matched to a gene. From germline, CDR1 is MNHEY and CDR2 SVGAGI. The CDR3 is 16 residues long. CDR3 in amino acids: CASSSWTSGRPYEQYF. The DNA for the CDR3 is TGTGCCAGCAGTTCCTGGACTAGCGGGCGTCCCTACGAGCAGTACTTC.

V usage is TRBV30 and J usage is TRBJ2-5; 11 bases are a match to TRBD2. V lost 2 bases, J lost 4 bases, and 3 bases stayed unmatched. The CDR3 sequence is 14 residues long. Germline CDR1 reads GTSNPN; CDR2 reads SVGIG (reference sequence). CDR3 residues: CAWSPGLAVETQYF. CDR3 nucleotides: TGTGCCTGGAGTCCGGGACTAGCGGTAGAGACCCAGTACTTC.

Here the CDR3 reads CASSTLGTEAFF. The CDR3 DNA reads TGTGCCAGCTCAACCCTGGGCACTGAAGCTTTCTTT. The genes are TRBV18 and TRBJ1-1; D is unclear. Germline V gives CDR1 KGHSH, CDR2 LQKENI. This CDR3 has 12 amino acids. Trimming took off 5 bases at V and 4 bases at J, with 8 bases between the two ends.

The chain is built from TRBV5-8 and TRBJ2-7, with TRBD2 matching over 7 bases. The CDR3 totals 15 residues. Trimming removed 5 bases from V and 1 base from J; junction bases left unmatched: 9. CDR1 and CDR2 from the germline V gene are SGHTS and YDEGEE. The CDR3 sequence: CASSPGTISSYEQYV. The CDR3 DNA sequence: TGTGCCAGCAGTCCCGGGACTATCTCGTCCTACGAGCAGTACGTC.

This clonotype has just one count. The rearrangement links TRBV18 to TRBJ1-5; possibly TRBD1 for D (5 bases). The germline gives CDR1 KGHSH, CDR2 LQKENI. The CDR3 runs to 15 residues. Between the trimmed V and J ends, which lost 3 bases and 3 bases, there was a span of 12 bases. The CDR3 spells CASSPNRGNNQPQHF. The DNA of the CDR3 is TGTGCCAGCTCACCTAATAGGGGAAACAATCAGCCCCAGCATTTT.

This clonotype was counted ten times or more. The CDR3 protein is CASSLGAFSGVQETQYF. The CDR3, as DNA: TGCGCCAGCAGCTTGGGGGCTTTCTCAGGAGTCCAAGAGACCCAGTACTTC. The gene calls are TRBV5-1 and TRBJ2-5; D unclear. Trimming shortened V by 0 bases and J by 1 base, and 16 bases separated the two germline ends. Germline lookup yields CDR1 SGHRS and CDR2 YFSETQ. This CDR3 has 17 amino acids.

This clonotype was recorded a few times. The V gene is TRBV3-1, the J gene TRBJ1-2; D remains ambiguous. Germline loops: CDR1 LGHDT, CDR2 YNNKEL (reference sequence). Deletions cut 5 bases from V and 8 bases from J, with 12 bases between. The CDR3 length is 12 residues. CDR3 sequence: CASSSTRWGYTF. The CDR3 DNA reads as TGTGCCAGCAGCTCTACGCGGTGGGGCTACACCTTC.

The chain joins TRBV7-8 to TRBJ2-6; no firm D call. Per germline, CDR1 SGHVS and CDR2 FQNEAQ. The CDR3 length is 17 residues. V shed 3 bases and J shed 0 bases, with 12 bases lying between them. The CDR3 protein is CASSFADISSGANVLTF. CDR3 in DNA: TGTGCCAGCAGCTTCGCGGATATTAGCTCTGGGGCCAACGTCCTGACTTTC.

This clonotype was counted a few times. The chain recombines TRBV7-2 with TRBJ2-5; D possibly corresponds to TRBD2 (5 bases). CDR3 length equals 14 residues. Germline CDR1 reads SGHTA; CDR2 reads FQGNSA. Trimming removed 1 base at V and 5 bases at J, with 11 bases between. CDR3 sequence reads: CASSLVRGYETQYF. The CDR3, as DNA: TGTGCCAGCAGCTTAGTGAGAGGGTATGAGACCCAGTACTTC. The full variable domain, its missing parts supplied by reference TRBV7-2 and TRBJ2-5, is GAGVSQSPSNKVTEKGKDVELRCDPISGHTALYWYRQSLGQGLEFLIYFQGNSAPDKSGLPSDRFSAERTGGSVSTLTIQRTQQEDSAVYLCASSLVRGYETQYFGPGTRLLVL.

This clonotype was seen a handful of times. This chain joins TRBV11-2 and TRBJ1-2; possible D gene TRBD1, 5 bases. The germline CDR1 and CDR2 sequences are SGHAT and FQNNGV. V lost 6 bases, J lost 0 bases, and 14 bases lay in between. CDR3 length equals 15 residues. CDR3 DNA: TGTGCCAGCAGTAGCGACAGACTATCTAACTATGGCTACACCTTC. Its protein product is CASSSDRLSNYGYTF. The full variable domain, its missing parts supplied by reference TRBV11-2 and TRBJ1-2, is EAGVAQSPRYKIIEKRQSVAFWCNPISGHATLYWYQQILGQGPKLLIQFQNNGVVDDSQLPKDRFSAERLKGVDSTLKIQPAKLEDSAVYLCASSSDRLSNYGYTFGSGTRLTVV.

At least ten counts were recorded for this clonotype. V and J are TRBV27 and TRBJ2-1; 8 bases map to TRBD2. This CDR3 region has 16 residues. Germline loops: CDR1 MNHEY, CDR2 SMNVEV (reference sequence). V gave up 5 bases and J gave up 0 bases; unmatched junction bases: 6. CDR3 residues: CASSPLTSGSYNEQFF. CDR3 DNA: TGTGCCAGCAGTCCCCTTACTAGCGGCTCCTACAATGAGCAGTTCTTC.

This clonotype was seen at least ten times. V is TRBV7-2 and J is TRBJ2-5; no firm D call. In germline, CDR1 is SGHTA, CDR2 FQGNSA. The CDR3 sequence is 14 residues long. The germline V and J ends were trimmed by 4 bases and 1 base, with 10 bases remaining between them. The CDR3 loop reads CASSSTWGQETQYF. CDR3 sequence (DNA): TGTGCCAGCAGCTCAACTTGGGGCCAAGAGACCCAGTACTTC.

The rearrangement joins TRBV4-3 to TRBJ2-1; 14 bases align to TRBD2. Germline-derived CDR1 and CDR2 are LGHNA and YSLEER. The V segment lost 3 bases and the J segment 5 bases; nucleotides outside the gene matches: 15. The CDR3 has 20 amino acids. CDR3 DNA: TGCGCCAGCAGCCAGACCTCGTGGGGACTAGCGGGGGCGCGAAACAATGAGCAGTTCTTC. Its protein product is CASSQTSWGLAGARNNEQFF.

This clonotype was detected a few times. This sequence joins TRBV9 and TRBJ2-7; a weak D match, TRBD2 (5 bases). CDR1 and CDR2 from the germline V gene are SGDLS and YYNGEE. The CDR3 is 16 amino acids. Trimming left V 6 bases short and J 2 bases short, with 21 bases between. The CDR3 here is CASTPSERWSPYEQYF. DNA for the CDR3: TGTGCCAGCACCCCATCCGAGCGGTGGTCCCCCTACGAGCAGTACTTC.